These T cell receptor beta chains were read from a single sample in a study of blood T cell repertoires in COVID-19. Repertoires were generated with immunoSEQ multiplex PCR, while TCRdb's copy carries only in-frame clones and drops some. The sample records tens of thousands of clones, around four fifths being singletons. The sequencing input was peripheral blood. Receptor source: a man in his 70s with acute or convalescent COVID-19. Both conserved end residues are part of each CDR3. A D gene is named only where the DNA matches it firmly. Clone size appears in some rows only: once, few, many, or a class for an expanded clone.

clone size: -; D gene: -; V gene: TRBV5-1; J gene: TRBJ2-5; CDR3 protein: CASSLQAGWQETQYF; CDR3 DNA: TGCGCCAGCAGCCTCCAGGCAGGTTGGCAAGAGACCCAGTACTTC
clone size: few; D gene: TRBD1; V gene: TRBV4-1; J gene: TRBJ1-4; CDR3 protein: CASSLHSTGAEKLFF; CDR3 DNA: TGCGCCAGCAGCCTCCATTCTACAGGGGCTGAAAAACTGTTTTTT
clone size: -; D gene: -; V gene: TRBV5-1; J gene: TRBJ1-5; CDR3 protein: CASSLEGGDQPQHF; CDR3 DNA: TGCGCCAGCAGCTTGGAGGGGGGGGATCAGCCCCAGCATTTT
clone size: -; D gene: TRBD1; V gene: TRBV18; J gene: TRBJ1-2; CDR3 protein: CASSPPDRGSGGYTF; CDR3 DNA: TGTGCCAGCTCACCACCGGACAGGGGATCGGGTGGCTACACCTTC
clone size: -; D gene: TRBD1; V gene: TRBV18; J gene: TRBJ2-7; CDR3 protein: CASSHPGQGTYEQYF; CDR3 DNA: TGTGCCAGCTCACACCCGGGACAGGGCACCTACGAGCAGTACTTC
clone size: -; D gene: -; V gene: TRBV5-1; J gene: TRBJ1-1; CDR3 protein: CASSLARAGDTEAFF; CDR3 DNA: TGCGCCAGCAGCTTGGCTAGAGCCGGGGACACTGAAGCTTTCTTT
clone size: -; D gene: -; V gene: TRBV28; J gene: TRBJ1-3; CDR3 protein: CASSPIRQAGNTIYF; CDR3 DNA: TGTGCCAGCAGTCCTATTCGACAGGCTGGAAACACCATATATTTT
clone size: -; D gene: -; V gene: TRBV19; J gene: TRBJ1-5; CDR3 protein: CASTPGTGASNQPQHF; CDR3 DNA: TGTGCCAGCACCCCAGGGACGGGAGCTAGCAATCAGCCCCAGCATTTT
clone size: -; D gene: -; V gene: TRBV19; J gene: TRBJ1-1; CDR3 protein: CASIGRGFTEAFF; CDR3 DNA: TGTGCCAGTATCGGTAGGGGGTTCACTGAAGCTTTCTTT
clone size: -; D gene: TRBD2; V gene: TRBV4-1; J gene: TRBJ2-7; CDR3 protein: CASSQDTSGSYEQYF; CDR3 DNA: TGCGCCAGCAGCCAAGACACGAGCGGGAGTTACGAGCAGTACTTC
clone size: -; D gene: TRBD1; V gene: TRBV3-1/TRBV3-2; J gene: TRBJ1-5; CDR3 protein: CASSHGQGGQPQHF; CDR3 DNA: TGTGCCAGCAGCCATGGACAGGGTGGTCAGCCCCAGCATTTT
clone size: -; D gene: TRBD1; V gene: TRBV19; J gene: TRBJ1-5; CDR3 protein: CASSRTGGQPQHF; CDR3 DNA: TGTGCCAGTTCCCGGACAGGGGGTCAGCCCCAGCATTTT
clone size: -; D gene: -; V gene: TRBV7-9; J gene: TRBJ1-1; CDR3 protein: CASSLLDSDTEAFF; CDR3 DNA: TGTGCCAGCAGCTTATTGGACAGCGACACTGAAGCTTTCTTT
clone size: -; D gene: TRBD1; V gene: TRBV19; J gene: TRBJ2-2; CDR3 protein: CASSFVLGTGGTGELFF; CDR3 DNA: TGTGCCAGTAGTTTCGTGCTCGGGACAGGGGGCACCGGGGAGCTGTTTTTT
clone size: -; D gene: TRBD1; V gene: TRBV10-3; J gene: TRBJ2-1; CDR3 protein: CAINRGQGAENEQFF; CDR3 DNA: TGTGCCATCAATAGAGGACAGGGGGCGGAAAATGAGCAGTTCTTC
clone size: -; D gene: TRBD1; V gene: TRBV19; J gene: TRBJ1-2; CDR3 protein: CASSIPTGNFYGYTF; CDR3 DNA: TGTGCCAGTAGTATACCGACAGGGAACTTCTATGGCTACACCTTC
clone size: -; D gene: TRBD1; V gene: TRBV27; J gene: TRBJ1-2; CDR3 protein: CASSLYRGLDGYTF; CDR3 DNA: TGTGCCAGCAGTTTGTACAGGGGGCTTGATGGCTACACCTTC
clone size: -; D gene: -; V gene: TRBV28; J gene: TRBJ2-2; CDR3 protein: CASSLLSRTGELFF; CDR3 DNA: TGTGCCAGCAGTTTATTATCCAGAACCGGGGAGCTGTTTTTT
clone size: -; D gene: TRBD1; V gene: TRBV18; J gene: TRBJ2-1; CDR3 protein: CASSPPGTGSYNEQFF; CDR3 DNA: TGTGCCAGCTCACCACCCGGGACAGGGTCCTACAATGAGCAGTTCTTC
clone size: -; D gene: -; V gene: TRBV5-6; J gene: TRBJ2-1; CDR3 protein: CASSFFGSSYNEQFF; CDR3 DNA: TGTGCCAGCAGCTTTTTTGGTAGCTCCTACAATGAGCAGTTCTTC
clone size: -; D gene: TRBD1; V gene: TRBV7-2; J gene: TRBJ1-2; CDR3 protein: CASSLVGQTYGYTF; CDR3 DNA: TGTGCCAGCAGCTTAGTGGGACAGACCTATGGCTACACCTTC
clone size: -; D gene: -; V gene: TRBV12-3/TRBV12-4; J gene: TRBJ2-7; CDR3 protein: CASTGLRGEQYF; CDR3 DNA: TGTGCCAGCACCGGTCTAAGAGGGGAGCAGTACTTC
clone size: -; D gene: -; V gene: TRBV7-6; J gene: TRBJ1-4; CDR3 protein: CASSLAAGIELKLFF; CDR3 DNA: TGTGCCAGCAGCTTAGCGGCAGGGATCGAGTTAAAACTGTTTTTT
clone size: -; D gene: -; V gene: TRBV6-6; J gene: TRBJ1-1; CDR3 protein: CASSYSRTGPTEAFF; CDR3 DNA: TGTGCCAGCAGTTACTCCCGAACAGGGCCCACTGAAGCTTTCTTT
clone size: -; D gene: TRBD1; V gene: TRBV11-2; J gene: TRBJ2-2; CDR3 protein: CASSPKDRFRGELFF; CDR3 DNA: TGTGCCAGCAGCCCGAAGGACAGGTTTAGGGGGGAGCTGTTTTTT
clone size: -; D gene: -; V gene: TRBV7-9; J gene: TRBJ2-7; CDR3 protein: CASSLASDSYEQYF; CDR3 DNA: TGTGCCAGCAGCTTAGCGTCAGACTCCTACGAGCAGTACTTC
clone size: -; D gene: TRBD1; V gene: TRBV6-5; J gene: TRBJ2-7; CDR3 protein: CASKIYQQGAGEQYF; CDR3 DNA: TGTGCCAGCAAAATATACCAACAGGGGGCTGGGGAGCAGTACTTC
clone size: few; D gene: -; V gene: TRBV18; J gene: TRBJ1-2; CDR3 protein: CASSPLSEVRDGYTF; CDR3 DNA: TGTGCCAGCTCACCACTTTCAGAAGTGAGGGATGGCTACACCTTC
clone size: -; D gene: -; V gene: TRBV16; J gene: TRBJ1-3; CDR3 protein: CASSRQFSGNTIYF; CDR3 DNA: TGTGCCAGCAGCCGACAGTTCTCTGGAAACACCATATATTTT
clone size: -; D gene: TRBD2; V gene: TRBV6-5; J gene: TRBJ2-7; CDR3 protein: CASSPASGGAEQYF; CDR3 DNA: TGTGCCAGCAGCCCGGCTAGCGGGGGGGCGGAGCAGTACTTC
clone size: -; D gene: TRBD1; V gene: TRBV7-7; J gene: TRBJ2-1; CDR3 protein: CASSWGQGNYNEQFF; CDR3 DNA: TGTGCCAGCAGCTGGGGACAGGGAAACTACAATGAGCAGTTCTTC
clone size: -; D gene: -; V gene: TRBV3-1/TRBV3-2; J gene: TRBJ1-5; CDR3 protein: CASSQDCVSYSNQPQHF; CDR3 DNA: TGTGCCAGCAGCCAAGATTGTGTCAGTTATAGCAATCAGCCCCAGCATTTT
clone size: -; D gene: TRBD1; V gene: TRBV6-2/TRBV6-3; J gene: TRBJ2-7; CDR3 protein: CASSDLRDRSYEQYF; CDR3 DNA: TGTGCCAGCAGTGACCTCCGGGACAGATCCTACGAGCAGTACTTC
clone size: -; D gene: -; V gene: TRBV12-3/TRBV12-4; J gene: TRBJ1-2; CDR3 protein: CASSLGPKYGYTF; CDR3 DNA: TGTGCCAGCAGTTTAGGGCCAAAATATGGCTACACCTTC
clone size: few; D gene: -; V gene: TRBV6-2/TRBV6-3; J gene: TRBJ1-2; CDR3 protein: CASRPREYYGYTF; CDR3 DNA: TGTGCCAGCAGACCTAGGGAGTACTATGGCTACACCTTC
clone size: -; D gene: TRBD2; V gene: TRBV3-1/TRBV3-2; J gene: TRBJ2-7; CDR3 protein: CASSHAGGEQYF; CDR3 DNA: TGTGCCAGCAGCCACGCGGGGGGGGAGCAGTACTTC
clone size: -; D gene: -; V gene: TRBV2; J gene: TRBJ1-1; CDR3 protein: CASRRQASNTEAFF; CDR3 DNA: TGTGCCAGCCGCAGACAGGCCTCGAACACTGAAGCTTTCTTT
clone size: -; D gene: TRBD1; V gene: TRBV5-6; J gene: TRBJ2-7; CDR3 protein: CASSPGTVLSYEQYF; CDR3 DNA: TGTGCCAGCAGCCCGGGGACAGTTCTCTCCTACGAGCAGTACTTC
clone size: once; D gene: -; V gene: TRBV6-2/TRBV6-3; J gene: TRBJ2-7; CDR3 protein: CASSYVFEQYF; CDR3 DNA: TGTGCCAGCAGTTACGTCTTCGAGCAGTACTTC
clone size: -; D gene: -; V gene: TRBV27; J gene: TRBJ2-2; CDR3 protein: CASSLTRRRDTGELFF; CDR3 DNA: TGTGCCAGCAGTTTGACTCGGCGGCGGGACACCGGGGAGCTGTTTTTT
clone size: -; D gene: TRBD2; V gene: TRBV3-1/TRBV3-2; J gene: TRBJ2-7; CDR3 protein: CASSQDQRGIAYEQYF; CDR3 DNA: TGTGCCAGCAGCCAAGACCAGCGGGGGATTGCCTACGAGCAGTACTTC
clone size: few; D gene: TRBD1; V gene: TRBV9; J gene: TRBJ1-4; CDR3 protein: CASSAPGTANEKLFF; CDR3 DNA: TGTGCCAGCAGCGCCCCCGGGACAGCTAATGAAAAACTGTTTTTT
clone size: -; D gene: -; V gene: TRBV11-2; J gene: TRBJ1-6; CDR3 protein: CASSLQGGGGNSPLHF; CDR3 DNA: TGTGCCAGCAGCTTACAGGGAGGGGGAGGGAATTCACCCCTCCACTTT
clone size: -; D gene: -; V gene: TRBV6-6; J gene: TRBJ2-5; CDR3 protein: CASSRDQETQYF; CDR3 DNA: TGTGCCAGCAGCCGGGACCAAGAGACCCAGTACTTC